This record concerns one T cell receptor (beta chain) sequence. This clonotype was observed at least ten times. The specificity of this receptor is unknown. The input lacks base qualities; no much larger clone sits a single base away. Based on the germline V gene, the CDR1 and CDR2 sequences are SGHRS and YFSETQ. V ends up 0 bases short and J 0 bases short, with an unmatched junction base count of 6. The CDR3 spans 17 residues, from the cysteine through the phenylalanine. Only the CDR3 part of the read is kept: 51 bases, read in frame from the first base. Only healthy Caucasian donors were included. Three pairs of female monozygotic twins, all aged about 18 to 29 years, were included in the twin cohort. Peripheral blood mononuclear cells were used as the source from which RNA for TCR libraries was isolated. Library construction relied on 5' RACE. The listed sequencing device is Illumina HiSeq 2000. Template switching added a universal primer binding site, and the final cDNA carried a unique molecular identifier that allowed TCR cDNA molecules to be counted accurately. Specific primers in the conserved constant-segment region were used to synthesize first-strand cDNA for TCR alpha and beta chains. To control for contamination, every cDNA library was double barcoded, receiving both a SMART-Mk sample barcode and Illumina barcodes. TruSeq adapter sequences along with Illumina sample barcodes were introduced in two successive PCR steps. The TCR alpha and beta cDNA libraries were sequenced on the Illumina HiSeq platform using custom primers. As for the original processing: Raw reads were processed with MiGEC to extract unique molecular identifiers, and MiXCR was used to determine CDR3 positions. For each individual, recombination models were inferred using an EM algorithm with the repgenHMM and IGoR tools. The tcR package in R was used for shared clonotype analysis, with sharing normalized by the product of cloneset sizes. To study raw recombination free of thymic and clonal selection effects, out-of-frame nonproductive sequences were analyzed. TCRdb ran its own pipeline on the public reads, namely fastp trimming at Q25 and MiXCR clone calling, and kept in-frame beta chains. Every CDR3 protein is listed once, alongside the most common genes and DNA of its rows. TCRdb, not the original authors, processed these V and J calls. This sample gives fewer than 800,000 distinct CDR3 sequences in total; around 7.4% of them show up just once. The ten biggest clones cover roughly 1.5% of the sample.

This entry comes from a study of identical twins (dated by TCRdb to 2016 to 2017). Context from the whole study: To test whether fetal clonotypes persist, the study used deep sequencing on TCR alpha and beta repertoires from monozygotic twins, unrelated adults of various ages, and cord blood. Replicate twin experiments were performed at different times using different library preparation protocols to rule out contamination. Broader findings and caveats from the paper: Compared with coincidental sharing between unrelated individuals, out-of-frame TCR alpha sequences shared between twins showed an excess of sequences with low generation probability. Zero-insertion analyses could be partly confounded by invariant T cells such as MAIT and iNKT, though diverse VJ usage argued against such confounding for most clonotypes. In monozygotic twins, out-of-frame TCR alpha sharing was systematically underestimated by recombination models, although the models agreed with sharing between unrelated individuals. Conclusions relied on cross-sectional statistical analysis, since the same donors could not be followed over many years. Excess twin sharing in beta out-of-frame sequences was weaker because fewer shared sequences lowered the signal-to-noise ratio. Abundant cord blood beta clonotypes had fewer insertions, young adult naive repertoires showed a similar but weaker trend, and memory repertoires showed no such trend.

These data also featured in a second study, about yellow fever vaccine responses in identical twins. As that second paper reports: According to the authors, in identical twins the way T cells responded to vaccination appeared partly convergent and partly personalized. In identical twins, the study followed T cell clones that responded to the vaccine with precision.

The origin of this receptor is a woman aged 18-29 years in good health. Sequencing used PBMCs. The sequence links TRBV5-1 to TRBJ2-1; TRBD2 matches 7 bases in the middle. In nucleotides, the sequence is TGCGCCAGCAGCTTGGTGTCTACGGGAGGCTCCTACAATGAGCAGTTCTTC. Translated, this is CASSLVSTGGSYNEQFF.